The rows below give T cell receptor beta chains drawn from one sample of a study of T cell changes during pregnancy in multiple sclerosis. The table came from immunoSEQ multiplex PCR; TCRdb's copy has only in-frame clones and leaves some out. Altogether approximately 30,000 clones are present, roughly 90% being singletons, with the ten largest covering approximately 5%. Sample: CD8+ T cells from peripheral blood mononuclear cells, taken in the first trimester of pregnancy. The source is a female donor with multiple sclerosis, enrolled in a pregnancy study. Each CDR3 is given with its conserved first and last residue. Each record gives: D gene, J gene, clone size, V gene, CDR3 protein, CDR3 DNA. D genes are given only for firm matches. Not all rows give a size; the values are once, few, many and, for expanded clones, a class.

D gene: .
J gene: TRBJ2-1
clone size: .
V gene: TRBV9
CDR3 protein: CASSVVTRFKGLDEQFF
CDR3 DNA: TGTGCCAGCAGCGTGGTGACTAGATTTAAGGGGTTAGATGAGCAGTTCTTC

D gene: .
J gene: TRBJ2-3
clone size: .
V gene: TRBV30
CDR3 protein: CAWSPLTLGGTDTQYF
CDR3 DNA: TGTGCCTGGAGTCCTCTGACATTGGGTGGCACAGATACGCAGTATTTT

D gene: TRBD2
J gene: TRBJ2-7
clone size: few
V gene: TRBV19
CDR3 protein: CASSGLAYEQYF
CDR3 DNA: TGTGCCAGTAGTGGACTAGCCTACGAGCAGTACTTC

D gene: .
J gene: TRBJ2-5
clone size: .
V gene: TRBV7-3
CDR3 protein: CASRNIQETQYF
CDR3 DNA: TGTGCCAGCAGAAACATCCAAGAGACCCAGTACTTC

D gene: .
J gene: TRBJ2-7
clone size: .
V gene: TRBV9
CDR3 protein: CASSASGLSSYEQYF
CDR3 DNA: TGTGCCAGCAGCGCCAGCGGGTTAAGCTCCTACGAGCAGTACTTC

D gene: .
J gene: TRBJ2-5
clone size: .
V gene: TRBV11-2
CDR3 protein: CASSLDWSSQYF
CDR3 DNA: TGTGCCAGCAGCTTAGATTGGAGTTCCCAGTACTTC

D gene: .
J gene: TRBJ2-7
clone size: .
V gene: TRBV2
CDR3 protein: CASSEQGSSLDEQYF
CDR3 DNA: TGTGCCAGCAGTGAACAGGGGAGTTCTCTGGACGAGCAGTACTTC

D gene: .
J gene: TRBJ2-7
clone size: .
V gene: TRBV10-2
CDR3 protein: CASSELGSIYEQYF
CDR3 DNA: TGCGCCAGCAGTGAGTTAGGGAGTATCTACGAGCAGTACTTC

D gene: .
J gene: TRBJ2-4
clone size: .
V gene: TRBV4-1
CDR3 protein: CASSQVVTFFGIQYF
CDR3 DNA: TGCGCCAGCAGCCAAGTCGTGACTTTTTTTGGCATTCAGTACTTC

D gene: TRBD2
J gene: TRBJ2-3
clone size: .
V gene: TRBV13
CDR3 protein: CASSLASQREMGDTQYF
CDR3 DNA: TGTGCCAGCAGCTTAGCTTCGCAGCGGGAGATGGGAGATACGCAGTATTTT

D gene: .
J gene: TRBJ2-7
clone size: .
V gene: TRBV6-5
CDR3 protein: CASSYVGTYIGEQYF
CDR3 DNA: TGTGCCAGCAGTTACGTGGGGACATACATCGGCGAGCAGTACTTC

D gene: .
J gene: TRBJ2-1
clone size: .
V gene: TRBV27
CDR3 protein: CASSLAHEQFF
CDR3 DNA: TGTGCCAGCAGTTTGGCCCATGAGCAGTTCTTC

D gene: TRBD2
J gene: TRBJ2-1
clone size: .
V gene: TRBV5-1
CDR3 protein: CASSLVGLAGANEQFF
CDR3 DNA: TGCGCCAGCAGCTTAGTGGGACTAGCGGGAGCTAATGAGCAGTTCTTC

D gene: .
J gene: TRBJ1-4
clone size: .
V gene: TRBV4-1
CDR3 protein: CASSQVSAEKLFF
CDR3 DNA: TGCGCCAGCAGCCAAGTCTCAGCGGAAAAACTGTTTTTT

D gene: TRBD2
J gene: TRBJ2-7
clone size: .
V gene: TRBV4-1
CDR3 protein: CASSLKTSGNEQYF
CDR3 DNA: TGCGCCAGCAGCCTAAAGACTAGCGGGAACGAGCAGTACTTC

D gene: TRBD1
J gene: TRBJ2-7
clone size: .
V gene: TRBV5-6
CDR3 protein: CASSRGGTGDYYEQYF
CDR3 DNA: TGTGCCAGCAGCAGGGGAGGGACAGGGGATTACTACGAGCAGTACTTC

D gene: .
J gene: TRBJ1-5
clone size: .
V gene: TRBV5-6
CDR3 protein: CASSLWHRINQPQHF
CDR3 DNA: TGTGCCAGCAGCTTGTGGCACAGGATCAATCAGCCCCAGCATTTT

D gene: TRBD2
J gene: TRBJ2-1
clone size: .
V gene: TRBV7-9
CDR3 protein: CASSPQREMDEQFF
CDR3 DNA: TGTGCCAGCAGCCCACAGCGGGAGATGGATGAGCAGTTCTTC

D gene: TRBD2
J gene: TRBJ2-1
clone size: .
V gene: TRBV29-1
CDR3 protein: CSVRTSGVSSYNEQFF
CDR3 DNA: TGCAGCGTTAGGACTAGCGGGGTAAGCTCCTACAATGAGCAGTTCTTC

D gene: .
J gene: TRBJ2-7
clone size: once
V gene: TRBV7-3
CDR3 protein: CASSLGGTLSYEQYF
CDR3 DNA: TGTGCCAGCAGCTTGGGTGGGACTCTCTCCTACGAGCAGTACTTC

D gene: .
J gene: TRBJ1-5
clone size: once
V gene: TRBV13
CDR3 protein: CASSLGLEGGYSNQPQHF
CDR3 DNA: TGTGCCAGCAGCTTAGGCCTCGAGGGAGGTTATAGCAATCAGCCCCAGCATTTT

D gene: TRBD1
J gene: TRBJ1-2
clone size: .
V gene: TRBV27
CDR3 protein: CASSPDRGDYGYTF
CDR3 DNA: TGTGCCAGCAGCCCCGACAGGGGGGACTATGGCTACACCTTC

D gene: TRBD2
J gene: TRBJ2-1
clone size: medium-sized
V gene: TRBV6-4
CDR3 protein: CASSDSTSGSNEQFF
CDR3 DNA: TGTGCCAGCAGTGACTCGACTAGCGGGAGCAATGAGCAGTTCTTC

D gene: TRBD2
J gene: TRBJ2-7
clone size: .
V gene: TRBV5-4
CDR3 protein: CASSYGTTRWGSYEQYF
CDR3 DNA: TGTGCCAGCAGCTACGGGACTACAAGATGGGGCTCCTACGAGCAGTACTTC

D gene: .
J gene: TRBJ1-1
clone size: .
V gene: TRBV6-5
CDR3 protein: CAIKGGTEAFF
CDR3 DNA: TGTGCCATCAAAGGGGGCACTGAAGCTTTCTTT

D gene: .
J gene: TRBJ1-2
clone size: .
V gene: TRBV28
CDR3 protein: CASSLPHWARHYGYTF
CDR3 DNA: TGTGCCAGCAGTTTACCGCACTGGGCGCGTCACTATGGCTACACCTTC

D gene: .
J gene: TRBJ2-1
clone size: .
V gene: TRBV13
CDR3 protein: CASSHKGAPNEQFF
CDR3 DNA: TGTGCCAGCAGCCACAAAGGGGCCCCTAATGAGCAGTTCTTC

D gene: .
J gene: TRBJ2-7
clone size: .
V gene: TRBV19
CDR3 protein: CASSSGFPHEQYF
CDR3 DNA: TGTGCCAGTAGTAGCGGCTTCCCCCACGAGCAGTACTTC

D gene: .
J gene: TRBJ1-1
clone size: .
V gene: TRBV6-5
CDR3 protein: CASKAGATTEAFF
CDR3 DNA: TGTGCCAGCAAGGCAGGGGCGACCACTGAAGCTTTCTTT

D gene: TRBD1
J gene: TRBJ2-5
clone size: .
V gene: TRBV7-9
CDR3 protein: CASSPEGAETQYF
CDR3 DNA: TGTGCCAGCAGCCCCGAGGGGGCGGAGACCCAGTACTTC

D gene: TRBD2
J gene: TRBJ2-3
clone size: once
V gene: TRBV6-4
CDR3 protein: CASSETSGVTDTQYF
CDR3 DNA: TGTGCCAGCAGTGAAACTAGCGGAGTGACAGATACGCAGTATTTT

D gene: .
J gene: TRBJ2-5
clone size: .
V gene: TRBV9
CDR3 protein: CASSVGGGAGPQETQYF
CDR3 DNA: TGTGCCAGCAGCGTCGGGGGTGGGGCGGGGCCCCAAGAGACCCAGTACTTC

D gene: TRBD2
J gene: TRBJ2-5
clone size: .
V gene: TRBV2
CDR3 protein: CASSGWASGSETQYF
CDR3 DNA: TGTGCCAGCAGTGGTTGGGCTAGCGGGAGTGAGACCCAGTACTTC

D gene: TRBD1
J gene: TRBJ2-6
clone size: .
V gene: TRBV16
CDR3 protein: CASSQGQGSHSGANVLTF
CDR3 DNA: TGTGCCAGCAGCCAGGGACAGGGGTCCCACTCTGGGGCCAACGTCCTGACTTTC

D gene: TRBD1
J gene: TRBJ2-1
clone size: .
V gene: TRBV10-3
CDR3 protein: CAISEPGQGQNEQFF
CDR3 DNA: TGTGCCATCAGTGAGCCGGGACAGGGGCAAAATGAGCAGTTCTTC

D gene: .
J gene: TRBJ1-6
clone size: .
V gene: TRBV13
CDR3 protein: CASSLEGQGISPLHF
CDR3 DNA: TGTGCCAGCAGCTTAGAGGGCCAGGGTATTTCACCCCTCCACTTT

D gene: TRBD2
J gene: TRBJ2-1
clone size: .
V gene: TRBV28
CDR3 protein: CASSPGTSNEQFF
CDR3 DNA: TGTGCCAGCAGCCCTGGGACTAGCAATGAGCAGTTCTTC

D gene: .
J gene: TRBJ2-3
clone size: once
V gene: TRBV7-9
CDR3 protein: CASSLPFPADTQYF
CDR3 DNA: TGTGCCAGCAGCTTACCCTTTCCCGCAGATACGCAGTATTTT

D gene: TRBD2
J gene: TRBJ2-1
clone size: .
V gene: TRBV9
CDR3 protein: CASSRLAGGDNEQFF
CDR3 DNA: TGTGCCAGCAGCCGACTAGCGGGAGGGGACAATGAGCAGTTCTTC

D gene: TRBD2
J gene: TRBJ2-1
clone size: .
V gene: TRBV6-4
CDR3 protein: CAARFGLAGHSSYNEQFF
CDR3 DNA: TGTGCCGCCCGATTTGGACTAGCGGGACATAGCTCCTACAATGAGCAGTTCTTC

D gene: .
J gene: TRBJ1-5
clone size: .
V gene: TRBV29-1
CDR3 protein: CSVPIEALDQPQHF
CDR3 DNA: TGCAGCGTCCCCATCGAGGCTCTTGACCAGCCCCAGCATTTT

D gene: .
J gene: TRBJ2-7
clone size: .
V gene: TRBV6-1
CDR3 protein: CASSEAEGEAYEQYF
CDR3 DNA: TGTGCCAGCAGTGAAGCGGAGGGAGAAGCGTACGAGCAGTACTTC

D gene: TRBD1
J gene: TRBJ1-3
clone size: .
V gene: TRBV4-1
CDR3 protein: CASSGQVYSGNTIYF
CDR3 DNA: TGCGCCAGCAGCGGACAGGTATACAGCGGAAACACCATATATTTT

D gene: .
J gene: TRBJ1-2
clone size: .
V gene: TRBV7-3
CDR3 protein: CASSLIPLSKADYGYTF
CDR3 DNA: TGTGCCAGCAGCTTAATCCCTTTATCCAAAGCTGACTATGGCTACACCTTC

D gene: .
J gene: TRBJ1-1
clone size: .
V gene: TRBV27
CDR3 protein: CASRFLSLNTEAFF
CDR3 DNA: TGTGCCAGCAGGTTCCTGTCCTTGAACACTGAAGCTTTCTTT

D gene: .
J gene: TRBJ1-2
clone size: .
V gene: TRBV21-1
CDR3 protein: CASSKDKGEARGYTF
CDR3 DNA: TGTGCCAGCAGCAAAGATAAAGGTGAGGCGAGGGGCTACACCTTC

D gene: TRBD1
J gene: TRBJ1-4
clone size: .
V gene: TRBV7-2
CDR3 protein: CASSLGTANEKLFF
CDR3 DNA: TGTGCCAGCAGCTTGGGGACAGCTAATGAAAAACTGTTTTTT

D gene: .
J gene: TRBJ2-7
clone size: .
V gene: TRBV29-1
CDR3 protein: CSVEDLVRGSYEQYF
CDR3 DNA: TGCAGCGTTGAAGACCTGGTCCGGGGCTCCTACGAGCAGTACTTC

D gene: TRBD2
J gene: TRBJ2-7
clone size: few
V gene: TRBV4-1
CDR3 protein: CASSQGLAGSGEQYF
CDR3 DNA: TGCGCCAGCAGCCAAGGACTAGCGGGATCGGGCGAGCAGTACTTC

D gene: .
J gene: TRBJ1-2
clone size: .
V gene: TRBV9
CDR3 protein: CASSVGGGDYGYTF
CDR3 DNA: TGTGCCAGCAGCGTGGGAGGGGGTGACTATGGCTACACCTTC